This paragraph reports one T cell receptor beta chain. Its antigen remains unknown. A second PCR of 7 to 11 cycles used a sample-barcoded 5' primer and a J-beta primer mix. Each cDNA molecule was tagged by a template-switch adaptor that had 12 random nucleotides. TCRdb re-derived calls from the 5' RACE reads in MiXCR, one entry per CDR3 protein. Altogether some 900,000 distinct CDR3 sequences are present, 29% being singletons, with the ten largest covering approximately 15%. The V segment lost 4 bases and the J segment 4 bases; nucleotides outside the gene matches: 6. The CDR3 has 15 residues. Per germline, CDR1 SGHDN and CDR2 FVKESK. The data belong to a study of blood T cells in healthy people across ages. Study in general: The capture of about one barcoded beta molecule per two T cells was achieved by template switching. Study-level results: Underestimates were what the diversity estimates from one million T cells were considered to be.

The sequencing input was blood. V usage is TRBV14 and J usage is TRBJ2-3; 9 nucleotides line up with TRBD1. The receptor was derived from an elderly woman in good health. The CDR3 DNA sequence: TGTGCCAGCAGCCGCCGACAGGGGGTTGCAGATACGCAGTATTTT. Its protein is CASSRRQGVADTQYF.